This passage covers 24 T cell receptor beta chains from one sample sequenced in a study of response to subunit inactivated influenza vaccine. TCRdb reanalysed the RT-PCR reads using MiXCR and keeps one entry per CDR3 protein. Here the sample spans about 580,000 distinct CDR3 sequences, about 14% being singletons. The sample here was PBMCs from blood, taken 12 days after vaccination. The receptors were gathered from a man in his forties or fifties who received an inactivated influenza vaccine.

The CDR3 DNA reads TGTGCCAGCAGCCAAGCTTGGACAAACCGACCGGTTGGCTACACCTTC. Amino acid sequence: CASSQAWTNRPVGYTF. This sequence joins TRBV3-1 and TRBJ1-2; D might be TRBD1 (5 bases). Trimming shortened V by 1 base and J by 7 bases, and 19 bases separated the two germline ends. Germline lookup yields CDR1 LGHDT and CDR2 YNNKEL (reference sequence). This CDR3 is 16 amino acids long.

The chain joins TRBV20-1 to TRBJ2-4; D not certain. The CDR3 consists of 13 residues. V shed 5 bases and J shed 6 bases, with 14 bases lying between them. Germline-derived CDR1 and CDR2 are DFQATT and SNEGSKA (reference sequence). CDR3 in DNA: TGCAGTGCTCCGCCGCGATCGGGAAACATTCAGTACTTC. Translation: CSAPPRSGNIQYF.

This chain joins TRBV10-3 and TRBJ2-3, with 12 bases lining up with TRBD2. CDR3 length: 17 residues. CDR1 and CDR2 (germline): ENHRY, SYGVKD. V was pared by 1 base and J by 1 base, with 3 bases of the junction left unmatched. CDR3 DNA: TGTGCCATCAGTGAGTTACTAGCGGGGGGCCGCACAGATACGCAGTATTTT. It codes for CAISELLAGGRTDTQYF.

The chain employs TRBV20-1 and TRBJ1-1, with 9 bases identical to TRBD1. Germline CDR1 reads DFQATT; CDR2 reads SNEGSKA (reference sequence). V dropped 0 bases and J dropped 6; count of bases not matched to a gene: 5. The CDR3 runs to 14 residues. Written as DNA, the CDR3 is TGCAGTGCTAGAGACGTGACAGGGGGATCTGAAGCTTTCTTT. It is translated as CSARDVTGGSEAFF.

The sample holds a few counts of this clonotype. The chain combines TRBV28 with TRBJ2-1, with TRBD1 matching 8 bases. The CDR3 runs to 13 residues. V shed 3 bases, J shed 12 bases, and the junction held 7 bases outside the gene matches. CDR1 and CDR2 from the germline V gene are MDHEN and SYDVKM. The CDR3 spells CASSLQGAIGQFF. CDR3 coding DNA: TGTGCCAGCAGTTTGCAGGGGGCGATTGGGCAGTTCTTC.

The rearrangement joins TRBV7-9 to TRBJ2-1; 11 bases agree with TRBD2. Germline lookup yields CDR1 SEHNR and CDR2 FQNEAQ (reference sequence). This CDR3 region has 16 residues. Trimming at V came to 4 bases and at J to 5 bases, leaving 7 bases not matched to a gene. The CDR3 protein is CASSWQTSGANNEQFF. CDR3 DNA sequence: TGTGCCAGCAGCTGGCAGACTAGCGGGGCAAACAATGAGCAGTTCTTC.

There are many counts of this clonotype. The V and J genes are TRBV18 and TRBJ2-2; D is unresolved. CDR1 is KGHSH and CDR2 is LQKENI in the germline V gene. There are 13 residues in the CDR3. V gave up 4 bases and J gave up 5 bases, with 8 bases separating them. CDR3 amino acids: CASSLGDTGELFF. CDR3 bases: TGTGCCAGCTCACTTGGGGATACCGGGGAGCTGTTTTTT.

The rearrangement joins TRBV5-1 to TRBJ2-1; the D is unclear. Looked up from germline, CDR1 is SGHRS and CDR2 is YFSETQ. This CDR3 is 14 amino acids long. V was pared by 0 bases and J by 2 bases, with 6 bases between. CDR3 residues: CASSLDPTYNEQFF. In nucleotides, the CDR3 is TGCGCCAGCAGCTTGGACCCCACCTACAATGAGCAGTTCTTC. Full variable domain (outside the CDR3, taken from reference TRBV5-1 and TRBJ2-1): KAGVTQTPRYLIKTRGQQVTLSCSPISGHRSVSWYQQTPGQGLQFLFEYFSETQRNKGNFPGRFSGRQFSNSRSEMNVSTLELGDSALYLCASSLDPTYNEQFFGPGTRLTVL.

The V call is TRBV5-1, the J call TRBJ2-1; D may be TRBD1 or TRBD2 (5 bases each). The CDR3 is 15 amino acids. Germline V gene data show CDR1 as SGHRS and CDR2 as YFSETQ. V dropped 4 bases and J dropped 7 bases, with 18 bases sitting between them. The CDR3 nucleotides are TGCGCCAGCAGCCCCCGGGACGCGGCCATTAATGAGCAGTTCTTC. Translation: CASSPRDAAINEQFF.

This clonotype was recorded a few times. The V call is TRBV4-1, the J call TRBJ2-1, with 7 bases fitting TRBD1. V was pared by 3 bases and J by 6 bases, with 5 bases of the junction left unmatched. The CDR3 contains 14 residues. Looked up from germline, CDR1 is MGHRA and CDR2 is YSYEKL. The CDR3 DNA reads as TGCGCCAGCAGCCAGAGGGGGCAGGTCAATGAGCAGTTCTTC. Translating it yields CASSQRGQVNEQFF.

The chain employs TRBV28 and TRBJ1-4; D remains unclear. V was shortened by 3 bases and J by 9 bases, with 8 bases between the two germline ends. This CDR3 has 12 amino acids. Germline assignment: CDR1 MDHEN and CDR2 SYDVKM. The CDR3 DNA follows: TGTGCCAGCAGTTTGCCCGAACAAAAACTGTTTTTT. It is translated as CASSLPEQKLFF.

The sample holds a few counts of this clonotype. The chain joins TRBV6-2 or TRBV6-3 to TRBJ2-5; D ambiguous. The CDR3 totals 14 residues. The germline V and J ends were trimmed by 6 bases and 3 bases, with 14 bases remaining between them. The germline gives CDR1 MNHEY, CDR2 SVGEGT. The CDR3 DNA is TGTGCCAGCAGGGCGATGATTTTCGAAGAGACCCAGTACTTC. It specifies CASRAMIFEETQYF.

Only a few counts were recorded for this clonotype. V usage is TRBV6-5 and J usage is TRBJ1-1, with D unresolved. The V and J ends lost 0 bases and 0 bases respectively, with 14 bases between them. CDR1 and CDR2 from the germline V gene are MNHEY and SVGAGI. This CDR3 has 17 residues. DNA for the CDR3: TGTGCCAGCAGTTACTCCCCGACCGGCATATTGAACACTGAAGCTTTCTTT. Protein: CASSYSPTGILNTEAFF.

This sequence joins TRBV7-8 and TRBJ1-5, with D possibly TRBD1 on 6 matching bases. CDR1 is SGHVS, CDR2 FQNEAQ, per germline. The CDR3 runs 16 residues. Trimming removed 3 bases at V and 6 bases at J, with 18 bases between. The CDR3 DNA sequence: TGTGCCAGCAGCTTGCACAGGGCTCGGGAAAGTCAGCCCCAGCATTTT. Its translation is CASSLHRARESQPQHF.

This clonotype was recorded a few times. The V gene is TRBV12-3 or TRBV12-4, the J gene TRBJ1-4; D not resolved. V lost 9 bases and J lost 8, with 13 bases in between. The CDR3 loop spans 12 amino acids. CDR3 sequence reads: CASRKAREKLFF. The CDR3 DNA reads TGTGCCAGTCGGAAGGCGCGGGAAAAACTGTTTTTT.

In its sample, this clonotype was seen once. This chain uses TRBV12-5 with TRBJ2-1, with 11 bases lining up with TRBD2. CDR3 length: 20 residues. Germline loops: CDR1 LGHNT, CDR2 FRNRAP. With 7 bases clipped from V and 3 bases from J, the junction kept 20 bases outside the gene matches. This CDR3 is CASASSTGGGSGRVYNEQFF. The CDR3 DNA is TGTGCTAGTGCAAGCAGCACAGGGGGGGGTAGCGGGAGGGTCTACAATGAGCAGTTCTTC.

This clonotype was observed many times. The genes are TRBV12-3 or TRBV12-4 and TRBJ2-2, with TRBD2 matching over 10 bases. This CDR3 is 15 amino acids long. Trimming removed 7 bases from V and 6 bases from J; junction bases left unmatched: 8. CDR3 region: CASTLGTSDSGELFF. Written as DNA, the CDR3 is TGTGCCAGCACCTTGGGGACTAGCGACTCCGGGGAGCTGTTTTTT.

The V call is TRBV18, the J call TRBJ2-7, with 12 bases aligning to TRBD2. This CDR3 spans 17 amino acids. The germline V gene encodes CDR1 KGHSH and CDR2 LQKENI. The junction had 12 bases not matched to a gene; V was cut back by 0 bases and J by 9 bases. DNA for the CDR3: TGTGCCAGCTCACCACCGATGAGCGCGACTAGCGGGAGTAGGCAGTACTTC. Translating gives CASSPPMSATSGSRQYF.

The genes are TRBV4-2 and TRBJ2-5, with unresolved D. Germline CDR1 reads LGHNA; CDR2 reads YNFKEQ. The CDR3 is 14 amino acids. With 3 bases removed from V and 3 bases from J, the gap between germline ends came to 11 bases. The DNA of the CDR3 is TGTGCCAGCAGCCAGCCCGGACCCAAAGAGACCCAGTACTTC. This gives the protein CASSQPGPKETQYF.

The chain carries TRBV6-8 and TRBJ1-2; no firm D call. Germline loops: CDR1 MNHGY, CDR2 SAAAGT. CDR3 length equals 15 residues. V was cut by 6 bases and J by 0 bases, with 14 bases left in between. The CDR3 region is CASRDQKGANYGYTF. In DNA, the CDR3 is TGTGCCAGCAGAGACCAAAAGGGTGCTAACTATGGCTACACCTTC.

V is TRBV18 and J is TRBJ2-2; TRBD2 agrees at 9 bases. Germline-derived CDR1 and CDR2 are KGHSH and LQKENI. CDR3 length: 21 amino acids. Trimming cost V 1 base and J 0 bases; bases outside gene matches: 15. This CDR3 is CASSPRVVASGDLANTGELFF. In DNA form, the CDR3 reads TGTGCCAGCTCACCACGAGTTGTGGCTAGCGGGGACCTAGCGAACACCGGGGAGCTGTTTTTT.

This chain joins TRBV7-6 and TRBJ2-2, with TRBD2 matching 9 bases. Germline CDR1 is SGHVS and CDR2 is FNYEAQ. The CDR3 has 19 amino acids. The ends lost 5 bases at V and 2 bases at J; junction bases unmatched: 15. The CDR3 reads CASSPRRTEAGGNTGELFF. The DNA for the CDR3 is TGTGCCAGCAGCCCCCGGCGGACAGAAGCGGGGGGAAACACCGGGGAGCTGTTTTTT.

The rearrangement joins TRBV13 to TRBJ2-1; 16 nucleotides line up with TRBD2. The V gene end was trimmed by 5 bases and the J gene end by 1 base; junction bases not matched to a gene: 5. The germline CDR1 and CDR2 sequences are PRHDT and FYEKMQ (reference sequence). The CDR3 totals 18 residues. CDR3 nucleotides: TGTGCCAGCAGCCACGGGACTAGCGGGAGGGCTTCCTACAATGAGCAGTTCTTC. This translates into CASSHGTSGRASYNEQFF. The whole variable domain, filled in from reference TRBV13 and TRBJ2-1, reads AAGVIQSPRHLIKEKRETATLKCYPIPRHDTVYWYQQGPGQDPQFLISFYEKMQSDKGSIPDRFSAQQFSDYHSELNMSSLELGDSALYFCASSHGTSGRASYNEQFFGPGTRLTVL.

The gene calls are TRBV12-3 or TRBV12-4 and TRBJ2-7; 10 nucleotides line up with TRBD2. This CDR3 region has 14 residues. The trim removed 4 bases at V and 7 bases at J, leaving 7 bases unmatched. CDR3 bases: TGTGCCAGCAGTTCACTAGCGGGGTTTTTGGAGCAGTACTTC. Its protein is CASSSLAGFLEQYF.